This TCR beta chain was recovered during a study of blood T cell repertoires in COVID-19 (dated by TCRdb to the early 2020s). Regarding the complete study: Collaborator samples came from the United States, Italy and Spain and covered acute and convalescent phases of COVID-19. The material from the prospective study consisted of cDNA or gDNA derived from T cells, B-cell-depleted T cells, or PBMCs. Deeply sampled blood TCRbeta repertoires from subjects exposed to, actively infected with, or recovered from COVID-19 were included in the dataset. A freely available public database, intended as a resource for researchers studying the immune response to SARS-CoV-2, is where the repertoires were released. The samples were drawn from two sources: the first 160 participants of the ongoing ImmuneRACE study, and 1,000 to 1,500 subjects contributed by 6 global collaborators. A de-identified subject ID, COVID-19 status, age in years and sex were almost always included in the sample metadata. Where available, HLA class I and class II types were obtained from metadata supplied by the sample provider rather than from assay-based typing. What the research found in general, with its limitations: The quantity of clinical and demographic metadata differed by source and by participant and was supplied without curation.

At one collaborating source in Seattle, patients were enrolled during active infection and were followed longitudinally through the course of disease. Each collaborating institution followed its own protocols to collect whole blood in K2EDTA tubes. For TCRbeta analysis, collaborator samples were shipped as frozen whole blood, as isolated PBMCs, or as DNA extracted from either sample type. Concerning this clone: There is no known antigen for this receptor. Base qualities were left out, and no much larger clone turns up one base away.

The V end gives up 0 bases and the J end 4 bases, leaving 2 bases in the junction not matched to a gene. CDR1 is given as SGDLS and CDR2 as YYNGEE, both from the germline V gene. From its cysteine to its phenylalanine, the CDR3 spans 15 amino acids. The retained sequence is limited to the CDR3, 45 bases, with the frame set at the first base. The immunoSEQ Assay, a bias-controlled multiplex PCR, was used to amplify TCRbeta CDR3 regions from genomic DNA. The source study handled its data this way. Nucleated cell counts per sample were estimated from amplification of reference gene primers within the assay. To quantify the absolute abundance of each unique TCRbeta CDR3 rearrangement, sequence reads were collapsed and filtered. Productive Simpson clonality was computed per sample as the square root of Simpson's diversity index over productive rearrangements. The table was pulled from immuneACCESS by TCRdb, which kept in-frame rearrangements only. Such tables lose some clones; where checked, under half of the loss comes from unresolved V genes, and the rest has no known cause. The V and J calls and clone size were taken over from that table, and D and trimming were inferred from the DNA. The sample yields 200,000 to 250,000 clones; roughly 80% were counted once. The ten largest clones represent around 8% of the sample.

Rearrangement joined TRBV9 to TRBJ2-2, and TRBD2 aligns with 8 junction nucleotides. This clonotype originated in an elderly woman with COVID-19, enrolled during active disease. Input material: peripheral blood. DNA sequence: TGTGCCAGCAGCGTAGTGGCGGGAGGCACCGGGGAGCTGTTTTTT. Translated, it reads CASSVVAGGTGELFF.